Each of the 4 T cell receptor beta chains below was sequenced from the same sample in a study of PD-1 blockade in classical Hodgkin lymphoma. Described time point: cycle 4 day 1 (C4D1), after 6 weeks of nivolumab. With no exception, relapse followed autologous stem cell transplantation in all patients, and brentuximab vedotin exposure varied. Repertoires were generated with immunoSEQ multiplex PCR, while TCRdb's copy carries only in-frame clones and drops some. This table holds 25,000 to 35,000 clones, 72% found once. Source: peripheral blood mononuclear cells (PBMCs), taken before the fourth cycle of nivolumab. The receptors originated from a human donor with classical Hodgkin lymphoma.

The J gene is TRBJ2-4, the V gene TRBV5-6; D might be TRBD2 (5 bases). The length of the CDR3 is 14 residues. Germline CDR1 reads SGHDT; CDR2 reads YYEEEE. With 5 bases removed from V and 7 bases from J, the gap between germline ends came to 16 bases. The CDR3 DNA sequence: TGTGCCAGCAGTTTATCGGCCGGGGTCAACATTCAGTACTTC. Translated: CASSLSAGVNIQYF.

The chain carries TRBV28 and TRBJ2-7; 11 positions agree with TRBD1. The CDR3 has 14 residues. After removal of 5 bases from V and 3 bases from J, the junction contained 3 bases not matched to a gene. Germline lookup yields CDR1 MDHEN and CDR2 SYDVKM. CDR3 sequence reads: CASSPGTGGYEQYF. The CDR3 DNA reads as TGTGCCAGCAGTCCCGGGACAGGGGGCTACGAGCAGTACTTC.

The CDR3, as DNA: TGTGCCAGCAGTACTGACAGGTTGAATTCACCCCTCCACTTT. This gives the protein CASSTDRLNSPLHF. The chain uses TRBV7-2 and TRBJ1-6; possibly TRBD1 for D (6 bases). Germline lookup yields CDR1 SGHTA and CDR2 FQGNSA. This CDR3 has 14 residues. V was cut by 6 bases and J by 7 bases, with 13 bases left in between.

The chain is built from TRBV7-9 and TRBJ2-3, with TRBD2 matching 7 bases. This CDR3 is 17 amino acids long. Germline assignment: CDR1 SEHNR and CDR2 FQNEAQ (reference sequence). Losses at the gene ends were 7 bases for V and 3 bases for J; bases not matched to a gene: 16. CDR3 coding DNA: TGTGCCAGCACGAATACTGGCGGGGGAATCGTTACAGATACGCAGTATTTT. Residues: CASTNTGGGIVTDTQYF.